This is a list of T cell receptor beta chains from one sample in a study of blood T cell repertoires in COVID-19. This table comes from immunoSEQ multiplex PCR, and its TCRdb copy is limited to in-frame clones, with some not included. The sample lists hundreds of thousands of clones; roughly 82% were seen once. Sequencing was performed on peripheral blood. The source is a woman aged 70 to 79 with acute or convalescent COVID-19. CDR3s include the opening cysteine and the closing phenylalanine or tryptophan. The D gene is left open where the match is weak. Rows may omit the clone size; those that give it use once, few, many or a size class.

d_call j_call clone_size v_call cdr3_aa cdr3_nt
TRBD1 TRBJ2-5 - TRBV2 CASRGQLQETQYF TGTGCCAGCAGGGGACAGCTCCAAGAGACCCAGTACTTC
- TRBJ1-2 - TRBV4-2 CASSQEDGAYYGYTF TGTGCCAGCAGCCAAGAAGACGGAGCTTACTATGGCTACACCTTC
- TRBJ1-2 - TRBV6-5 CASSLPGDGGYTF TGTGCCAGCAGTTTACCAGGGGATGGCGGCTACACCTTC
TRBD1 TRBJ2-2 - TRBV7-2 CASSLVGTGGSGELFF TGTGCCAGCAGCTTAGTCGGGACAGGGGGTTCTGGGGAGCTGTTTTTT
- TRBJ1-6 - TRBV21-1 CASSISGPYSPLHF TGTGCCAGCAGCATATCAGGGCCCTATTCACCCCTCCACTTT
- TRBJ2-5 - TRBV7-7 CASSLDRGPGQTQYF TGTGCTAGCAGCTTAGATCGCGGTCCAGGGCAGACCCAGTACTTC
TRBD1 TRBJ2-7 - TRBV28 CASSGTGDSYEQYF TGTGCCAGCAGTGGGACAGGGGACTCCTACGAGCAGTACTTC
TRBD1 TRBJ1-6 - TRBV27 CASSPDRAYNSPLHF TGTGCCAGCAGCCCCGACAGGGCCTATAATTCACCCCTCCACTTT
- TRBJ1-1 - TRBV3-1/TRBV3-2 CASSQGWNTEAFF TGTGCCAGCAGCCAGGGCTGGAACACTGAAGCTTTCTTT
- TRBJ2-5 - TRBV4-2 CASSQSLARETQYF TGTGCCAGCAGCCAATCCCTAGCGCGGGAGACCCAGTACTTC
- TRBJ1-2 - TRBV9 CASSVEAGDLYGYTF TGTGCCAGCAGCGTAGAGGCAGGCGACCTCTATGGCTACACCTTC
TRBD1 TRBJ1-5 - TRBV18 CASSQETGRIQPQHF TGTGCCAGCTCACAGGAGACAGGGCGGATTCAGCCCCAGCATTTT
TRBD1 TRBJ1-5 - TRBV2 CASRGTDNSNQPQHF TGTGCCAGCAGGGGGACAGATAATAGCAATCAGCCCCAGCATTTT
- TRBJ1-6 - TRBV7-8 CASSQGEPYNSPLHF TGTGCCAGCAGCCAGGGAGAACCTTATAATTCACCCCTCCACTTT
- TRBJ1-2 few TRBV7-9 CASSLAGGKGYTF TGTGCCAGCAGCTTAGCGGGGGGGAAAGGCTACACCTTC
- TRBJ1-2 - TRBV6-6 CASSYRQRNYGYTF TGTGCCAGCAGTTACAGACAGCGAAACTATGGCTACACCTTC
- TRBJ1-1 - TRBV6-6 CASRVGQLNTEAFF TGTGCCAGCAGGGTAGGACAGTTGAACACTGAAGCTTTCTTT
- TRBJ1-5 - TRBV2 CASSDGRGHQPQHF TGTGCCAGCAGTGATGGTAGGGGTCATCAGCCCCAGCATTTT
- TRBJ1-5 - TRBV4-1 CASSQGYGRAGQPQHF TGCGCCAGCAGCCAAGGGTACGGCAGGGCCGGACAGCCCCAGCATTTT
TRBD2 TRBJ2-7 - TRBV7-6 CASSGSGTSGYEQYF TGTGCCAGCAGCGGGTCCGGGACTAGTGGCTACGAGCAGTACTTC
TRBD1 TRBJ2-3 - TRBV11-3 CASSWGFQGAADTQYF TGTGCCAGCAGCTGGGGGTTTCAGGGGGCAGCAGATACGCAGTATTTT
TRBD1 TRBJ2-7 once TRBV23-1 CASQKRGQGALQYF TGCGCCAGCCAAAAGCGGGGACAGGGGGCGTTGCAGTACTTC
- TRBJ2-7 few TRBV4-1 CASSQAPGREQYF TGCGCCAGCAGCCAAGCTCCGGGTCGCGAGCAGTACTTC
- TRBJ1-3 - TRBV4-3 CASSLTQGGLGNTIYF TGCGCCAGCAGCTTGACGCAGGGCGGCTTGGGGAACACCATATATTTT
TRBD1 TRBJ1-5 - TRBV4-2 CASSQVGRGSPNQPQHF TGTGCCAGCAGCCAAGTGGGCAGGGGGAGCCCCAATCAGCCCCAGCATTTT
- TRBJ1-3 - TRBV2 CASSVSRGAGNTIYF TGTGCCAGCAGCGTTTCCAGGGGAGCTGGAAACACCATATATTTT
- TRBJ2-3 - TRBV19 CASRSTGYSTDTQYF TGTGCCAGTAGATCAACAGGGTATAGCACAGATACGCAGTATTTT
- TRBJ2-5 - TRBV10-3 CAISGTEETQYF TGTGCCATCAGTGGGACTGAAGAGACCCAGTACTTC
- TRBJ1-2 - TRBV4-1 CASSQGEYGYTF TGCGCCAGCAGCCAAGGAGAGTATGGCTACACCTTC
- TRBJ2-1 - TRBV5-1 CASSLSRVVGNNEQFF TGCGCCAGCAGCCTTTCTCGGGTAGTCGGGAACAATGAGCAGTTCTTC
TRBD1 TRBJ1-2 - TRBV7-6 CASSLVQGDGYTF TGTGCCAGCAGCTTAGTACAGGGGGATGGCTACACCTTC
TRBD2 TRBJ2-3 - TRBV24-1 CATSDKSGGGPDTQYF TGTGCCACCAGTGACAAGAGCGGGGGGGGCCCAGATACGCAGTATTTT
- TRBJ2-5 - TRBV2 CASSRSLGAQETQYF TGTGCCAGCAGTCGCTCCCTTGGGGCTCAAGAGACCCAGTACTTC
TRBD1 TRBJ2-6 - TRBV6-2/TRBV6-3 CASSYLGTVSSGANVLTF TGTGCCAGCAGTTACTTGGGGACAGTTAGCTCTGGGGCCAACGTCCTGACTTTC
- TRBJ2-3 - TRBV5-1 CASSLGTHTDTQYF TGCGCCAGCAGCTTAGGGACTCACACAGATACGCAGTATTTT
- TRBJ1-3 - TRBV6-5 CASSYSSGLGNTIYF TGTGCCAGCAGTTACTCGTCAGGGCTTGGAAACACCATATATTTT
TRBD1 TRBJ2-1 once TRBV7-2 CASSTTGGAYNEQFF TGTGCCAGCAGCACAACAGGGGGCGCATACAATGAGCAGTTCTTC
- TRBJ1-5 - TRBV10-2 CASSEFGGYNQPQHF TGCGCCAGCAGTGAATTCGGGGGGTACAATCAGCCCCAGCATTTT
- TRBJ2-7 - TRBV5-1 CASSAEGAPFEQYF TGCGCCAGCAGCGCCGAGGGAGCTCCTTTCGAGCAGTACTTC
- TRBJ2-7 few TRBV2 CASMAQGIGEQYF TGTGCCAGCATGGCTCAGGGAATTGGCGAGCAGTACTTC
- TRBJ1-6 - TRBV19 CASRYGGAGSGSPLHF TGTGCCAGCCGATATGGCGGGGCAGGGTCCGGATCACCCCTCCACTTT
TRBD1 TRBJ1-1 - TRBV28 CASSLGQGMDEAFF TGTGCCAGCAGCCTCGGACAGGGGATGGATGAAGCTTTCTTT
- TRBJ2-1 - TRBV7-7 CASSLNRFNEQFF TGTGCTAGCAGCCTAAACAGGTTCAATGAGCAGTTCTTC